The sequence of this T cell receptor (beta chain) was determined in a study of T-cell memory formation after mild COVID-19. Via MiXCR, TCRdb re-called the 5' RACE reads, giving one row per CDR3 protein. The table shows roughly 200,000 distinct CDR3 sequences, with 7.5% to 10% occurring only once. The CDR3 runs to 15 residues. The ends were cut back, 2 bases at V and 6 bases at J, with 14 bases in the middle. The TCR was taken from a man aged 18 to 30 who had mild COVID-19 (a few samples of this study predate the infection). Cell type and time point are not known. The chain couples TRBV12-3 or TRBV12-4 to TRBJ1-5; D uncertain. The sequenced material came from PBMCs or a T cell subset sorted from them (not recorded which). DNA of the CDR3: TGTGCCAGCAGTTTATTTGGGGAGCGGGGTCAGCCCCAGCATTTT. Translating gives CASSLFGERGQPQHF.